Listed below are T cell receptor beta chains from one sample, sequenced in a study of quantifying T cell responses using KT2 cells. TCRdb ran MiXCR on the UMI-ligation and nested PCR reads and lists one entry per CDR3 protein. The sample gives fewer than 60,000 distinct CDR3 sequences, around a tenth of which show up once; under 11% is in the top ten. Sequences were obtained from PBMCs spiked with cells of the T cell clone KT2. These receptors were taken from a human donor. The CDR3 runs from the conserved cysteine through the conserved F or W. Each record gives: V gene, J gene, CDR3 protein.

v_gene: TRBV6-1; j_gene: TRBJ2-1; CDR3aa: CATKRRGGVYNEQFF
v_gene: TRBV12-3/TRBV12-4; j_gene: TRBJ2-7; CDR3aa: CASSPLGLASDEQYF
v_gene: TRBV7-3; j_gene: TRBJ2-3; CDR3aa: CASSLGTSPDTQYF
v_gene: TRBV9; j_gene: TRBJ2-2; CDR3aa: CASSVSGTGELFF
v_gene: TRBV29-1; j_gene: TRBJ2-3; CDR3aa: CSGRVDPDTQYF
v_gene: TRBV12-3/TRBV12-4; j_gene: TRBJ1-1; CDR3aa: CACRGVRAFF
v_gene: TRBV4-3; j_gene: TRBJ2-5; CDR3aa: CASSQVNGSGRKETQYF
v_gene: TRBV29-1; j_gene: TRBJ1-4; CDR3aa: CSVEDRGREKLFF
v_gene: TRBV4-1; j_gene: TRBJ1-5; CDR3aa: CASSHVGGDSNQPQHF
v_gene: TRBV6-1; j_gene: TRBJ2-1; CDR3aa: CASSEPHRGSYNEQFF
v_gene: TRBV12-3/TRBV12-4; j_gene: TRBJ1-2; CDR3aa: CASSPEDSDYGYTF
v_gene: TRBV12-3/TRBV12-4; j_gene: TRBJ2-3; CDR3aa: CASSPRTRTDTQYF
v_gene: TRBV6-6; j_gene: TRBJ1-3; CDR3aa: CASSGPNPSGNTIYF
v_gene: TRBV19; j_gene: TRBJ2-1; CDR3aa: CASKSISGSAFNEQFF
v_gene: TRBV24-1; j_gene: TRBJ2-4; CDR3aa: CATSDPQNIQYF
v_gene: TRBV2; j_gene: TRBJ1-1; CDR3aa: CASLRAEGRPEAFF
v_gene: TRBV19; j_gene: TRBJ1-1; CDR3aa: CASSMGRRGEMNTEAFF
v_gene: TRBV6-1; j_gene: TRBJ2-3; CDR3aa: CASKGPLGTDTQYF
v_gene: TRBV7-8; j_gene: TRBJ2-7; CDR3aa: CASSLGGWGLAGVGQYEQYF
v_gene: TRBV12-3/TRBV12-4; j_gene: TRBJ1-2; CDR3aa: CASSPARGVLYGYTF
v_gene: TRBV15; j_gene: TRBJ2-5; CDR3aa: CATSRDSGQETQYF
v_gene: TRBV6-1; j_gene: TRBJ2-7; CDR3aa: CASSGPQGDVDEQYF
v_gene: TRBV2; j_gene: TRBJ1-1; CDR3aa: CASSEFGQGGTEAFF
v_gene: TRBV5-1; j_gene: TRBJ2-7; CDR3aa: CASSSYDRDSGEQYF
v_gene: TRBV5-5; j_gene: TRBJ1-1; CDR3aa: CASSWDRDTEAFF
v_gene: TRBV3-1; j_gene: TRBJ2-2; CDR3aa: CASSDGGVTGELFF
v_gene: TRBV21-1; j_gene: TRBJ2-7; CDR3aa: CASSTETSGRPCYEQYF
v_gene: TRBV2; j_gene: TRBJ2-3; CDR3aa: CASISGTSEDTQYF
v_gene: TRBV24-1; j_gene: TRBJ2-3; CDR3aa: CATSGNTNTDTQYF
v_gene: TRBV11-2; j_gene: TRBJ2-3; CDR3aa: CASSLGVTSTDTQYF
v_gene: TRBV7-2; j_gene: TRBJ1-1; CDR3aa: CASSFEGNTEAFF
v_gene: TRBV2; j_gene: TRBJ2-7; CDR3aa: CASSGGEGNTYEQYF
v_gene: TRBV18; j_gene: TRBJ1-4; CDR3aa: CASSRVVQGDEKLFF
v_gene: TRBV7-9; j_gene: TRBJ1-1; CDR3aa: CASSLDSGVYTEAFF
v_gene: TRBV6-5; j_gene: TRBJ2-1; CDR3aa: CASSTSSPAYNEQFF
v_gene: TRBV7-9; j_gene: TRBJ2-1; CDR3aa: CASSFPLGLVAYNEQFF
v_gene: TRBV28; j_gene: TRBJ2-5; CDR3aa: CASSPRTGGAQETQYF
v_gene: TRBV18; j_gene: TRBJ2-1; CDR3aa: CASSPGLDSYNEQFF
v_gene: TRBV29-1; j_gene: TRBJ2-3; CDR3aa: CSVPLGDTQYF
v_gene: TRBV7-7; j_gene: TRBJ2-5; CDR3aa: CASSGGGQETQYF
v_gene: TRBV20-1; j_gene: TRBJ2-1; CDR3aa: CSAREEREKHYNEQFF
v_gene: TRBV29-1; j_gene: TRBJ1-2; CDR3aa: CSVEQDGYTF
v_gene: TRBV24-1; j_gene: TRBJ2-1; CDR3aa: CATSDPHDRYNEQFF
v_gene: TRBV20-1; j_gene: TRBJ1-1; CDR3aa: CSAQRPTSNTEAFF
v_gene: TRBV4-3; j_gene: TRBJ1-1; CDR3aa: CASSQESEREAFF
v_gene: TRBV12-3/TRBV12-4; j_gene: TRBJ1-1; CDR3aa: CASSPGTGDLEAFF
v_gene: TRBV5-5; j_gene: TRBJ1-5; CDR3aa: CASSSRRDRVEPQHF
v_gene: TRBV6-2/TRBV6-3; j_gene: TRBJ2-3; CDR3aa: CASSYSRVTGGADTQYF
v_gene: TRBV27; j_gene: TRBJ2-7; CDR3aa: CASSLSAGYEQYF
v_gene: TRBV4-1; j_gene: TRBJ1-2; CDR3aa: CASSLTYAADYGYTF
v_gene: TRBV7-9; j_gene: TRBJ1-1; CDR3aa: CASSQPRGALPTEAFF
v_gene: TRBV27; j_gene: TRBJ2-3; CDR3aa: CASSLSGWAPSGFTQYF
v_gene: TRBV16; j_gene: TRBJ2-7; CDR3aa: CASSQGHEQYF
v_gene: TRBV20-1; j_gene: TRBJ2-2; CDR3aa: CSANRGGELFF